This T cell receptor (beta chain) comes out of a study of graft-versus-host responses after intestinal transplantation. Study context: Recipients had multivisceral, liver-intestinal, or isolated intestinal transplants. Anti-thymocyte globulin induction was given to all recipients, followed by tacrolimus and steroids for roughly three years.

Points on this clone: Its target is not known.

The germline gives CDR1 SGHVS, CDR2 FNYEAQ. The V end was cut by 1 base, the J end by 1 base, with 12 bases between. The CDR3 extends over 16 amino acids. Method: immunoSEQ multiplex PCR; TCRdb's copy keeps in-frame clones and lacks some. The table shows about 40,000 clones, with over 85% occurring only once. General study findings and limits: There were GvH clones found in recipient marrow, and some of them appeared first in ileum or blood.

The chain joins TRBV7-6 to TRBJ2-3; D gene unclear. The clonotype comes from a human patient who received an intestinal transplant, so some T cells may come from the graft donor. Sequencing was performed on PBMCs, taken approximately 700 days after intestinal transplantation. CDR3 in amino acids: CASSLVDNFGTDTQYF. CDR3 nucleotides: TGTGCCAGCAGCTTAGTCGACAATTTTGGCACAGATACGCAGTATTTT.